Below, 6 T cell receptor beta chains from the same sample are listed, as sequenced in a study of read filtering for tumor transcriptome and immune sequencing. This library used about 400 ng RNA and molecular barcoded adaptors spanning alpha/delta and beta/gamma chains. MiXCR, run by TCRdb on the reads, gives a single entry per CDR3 protein. The table includes 93,000 or so distinct CDR3 sequences, roughly 21% detected once. Material: a population of CD138-negative cells sorted from bone marrow. These receptors were taken from a donor at least 40 years old with multiple myeloma.

This clonotype was counted a few times. The V call is TRBV15, the J call TRBJ2-3; no clear D gene. Germline assignment: CDR1 LNHNV and CDR2 YYDKDF (reference sequence). The CDR3 contains 14 residues. V lost 4 bases, J lost 7 bases, and 15 bases lay in between. The CDR3 here is CATSIPREVHTQYF. The CDR3, as DNA: TGTGCCACCAGCATCCCGCGTGAGGTGCATACGCAGTATTTT.

In this sample, this clonotype turned up many times. This chain connects TRBV2 to TRBJ1-4; D might be TRBD1 (5 bases). V lost 6 bases, J lost 8 bases, and 10 bases lay in between. This CDR3 region has 12 residues. Germline CDR1 SNHLY, CDR2 FYNNEI. In DNA, the CDR3 is TGTGCCAGCAGAGATCACAGGGAAAAACTGTTTTTT. Its translation is CASRDHREKLFF.

Ten or more counts support this clonotype. This chain links TRBV20-1 with TRBJ1-2; D not resolved. CDR3 length: 16 residues. V gave up 0 bases and J gave up 5 bases, with 19 bases separating them. The germline gives CDR1 DFQATT, CDR2 SNEGSKA (reference sequence). The CDR3, as DNA: TGCAGTGCTAGAGATTTTGGGGTCCCCGGAGAATATGGCTACACCTTC. This gives the protein CSARDFGVPGEYGYTF.

Ten or more counts support this clonotype. This rearrangement joins TRBV7-9 to TRBJ1-3; D uncertain. Germline V CDR1 and CDR2: SEHNR, FQNEAQ (reference sequence). The CDR3 length is 13 residues. Trimming took 5 bases from V and 0 from J, leaving 5 bases between them. The CDR3 reads CASSLSSGNTIYF. The CDR3 DNA sequence: TGTGCCAGCAGCCTTAGCTCTGGAAACACCATATATTTT.

The sample holds many counts of this clonotype. This chain connects TRBV7-9 to TRBJ2-7; a possible D gene is TRBD2 (5 bases). From germline, CDR1 is SEHNR and CDR2 FQNEAQ (reference sequence). The CDR3 spans 13 residues. V lost 4 bases and J lost 5, with 12 bases in between. The CDR3 sequence is CASSYNTGDEQYF. In nucleotides, the CDR3 is TGTGCCAGCAGCTATAATACCGGGGACGAGCAGTACTTC. The variable domain in full, with the rest retrieved from reference TRBV7-9 and TRBJ2-7, is DTGVSQNPRHKITKRGQNVTFRCDPISEHNRLYWYRQTLGQGPEFLTYFQNEAQLEKSRLLSDRFSAERPKGSFSTLEIQRTEQGDSAMYLCASSYNTGDEQYFGPGTRLTVT.

The genes are TRBV29-1 and TRBJ1-5, with 9 positions matching TRBD1. The V gene end was trimmed by 7 bases and the J gene end by 6 bases; junction bases not matched to a gene: 7. Germline V gene data show CDR1 as SQVTM and CDR2 as ANQGSEA. The CDR3 spans 13 residues. The DNA for the CDR3 is TGCAGCGCCGGGACAGGGCGAGGTCAGCCCCAGCATTTT. This codes for CSAGTGRGQPQHF.